A single TCR beta chain is shown here with its context. The antigen is undetermined. As every portion of the isolated RNA was reverse transcribed, the sequencing read expressed TCRB transcripts. The read count averaged approximately 3.5 million across naive, central memory and regulatory T cell samples. Profiled with immunoSEQ multiplex PCR; TCRdb holds only in-frame clones, not every one. Among fewer than 900,000 clones listed, about 17% were seen once. This record comes from a study of beta chain features in type 1 diabetes. Findings and limits, study-wide: Patients with type 1 diabetes showed fewer VDJ junction insertions and more deletions.

Trimming removed 0 bases from V and 0 bases from J, with 9 bases in between. Germline loops: CDR1 LGHNA, CDR2 YNFKEQ. This CDR3 comprises 16 residues. The origin of this receptor is a woman aged 18-30 years in good health. Source material: naive CD4+ T cells from blood. This rearrangement joins TRBV4-2 to TRBJ1-3; D remains ambiguous. The CDR3 here is CASSQDRYYSGNTIYF. CDR3 DNA: TGTGCCAGCAGCCAAGACCGATACTACTCTGGAAACACCATATATTTT.